The 10 T cell receptor beta chains reported below all come from one sample, sequenced in a study of blood T cell repertoires in COVID-19. Libraries were prepared by immunoSEQ multiplex PCR; TCRdb keeps only in-frame clonotypes and omits some of them. The sample carries 95,000 to 120,000 clones, roughly 81% recorded once. The sequencing sample was made of peripheral blood. The origin of the receptors is a man aged 40-49 years with acute or convalescent COVID-19.

The J gene is TRBJ2-7, the V gene TRBV5-4; 10 bases are shared with TRBD1. The junction had 2 bases not matched to a gene; V was cut back by 0 bases and J by 5 bases. The CDR3 loop spans 14 amino acids. Germline CDR1 SGHNT, CDR2 YYREEE (reference sequence). CDR3: CASSLGDRGNEQYF. The CDR3 nucleotides read TGTGCCAGCAGCTTGGGGGACAGGGGTAACGAGCAGTACTTC.

V gene TRBV3-1 (or the pseudogene TRBV3-2) combines with J gene TRBJ2-4, with 7 bases identical to TRBD1. This CDR3 has 16 residues. Germline CDR1 LGHDT, CDR2 YNNKEL (reference sequence). V trimming: 3 bases; J trimming: 6 bases; junction bases outside the gene matches: 11. This chain's CDR3 is CASSQEIEGAGNIQYF. The CDR3 region has the DNA TGTGCCAGCAGCCAGGAGATAGAGGGGGCGGGAAACATTCAGTACTTC.

The V gene is TRBV7-2, the J gene TRBJ1-1; 7 nucleotides match TRBD1. The V gene's germline CDR1 is SGHTA and CDR2 FQGNSA. The CDR3 has 15 amino acids. Unmatched junction bases numbered 8, after V lost 5 bases and J lost 2 bases. This chain's CDR3 is CASSPRQGTNTEAFF. DNA of the CDR3: TGTGCCAGCAGCCCCCGACAGGGTACCAACACTGAAGCTTTCTTT.

This clone occurred once. The chain employs TRBV3-1 (or the pseudogene TRBV3-2) and TRBJ1-5; the match to TRBD1 covers 9 bases. CDR1 and CDR2 from the germline V gene are LGHDT and YNNKEL (reference sequence). V shed 4 bases and J 1 base; nucleotides not matched to a gene: 5. This CDR3 has 16 amino acids. Here the CDR3 DNA reads TGTGCCAGCAGCCTCCGGGACAGGGTCAGCAATCAGCCCCAGCATTTT. Translating gives CASSLRDRVSNQPQHF.

This rearrangement joins TRBV20-1 to TRBJ2-3; 9 nucleotides line up with TRBD2. Germline trimming cut 3 bases from V and 4 bases from J; bases unmatched to any gene: 5. CDR1 and CDR2 from the germline V gene are DFQATT and SNEGSKA (reference sequence). This CDR3 contains 14 residues. CDR3 amino acids: CSASVASGADTQYF. The CDR3 coding sequence is TGCAGTGCTAGTGTGGCTAGCGGGGCAGATACGCAGTATTTT.

V is TRBV2 and J is TRBJ2-7, with D perhaps TRBD2 (6 bases). V was cut by 6 bases and J by 0 bases, with 15 bases left in between. Germline V lookup: CDR1 SNHLY, CDR2 FYNNEI. The CDR3 runs to 15 residues. CDR3 in amino acids: CASRLRDGSSYEQYF. DNA for the CDR3: TGTGCCAGCAGACTCCGGGACGGGAGCTCCTACGAGCAGTACTTC.

The chain links TRBV7-9 to TRBJ2-7, with TRBD1 matching 10 bases. CDR1 and CDR2 from the germline V gene are SEHNR and FQNEAQ (reference sequence). The CDR3 loop spans 18 amino acids. The ends lost 5 bases at V and 1 base at J; junction bases unmatched: 14. CDR3: CASSPRRQGAKESYEQYF. CDR3 DNA: TGTGCCAGCAGCCCAAGGCGACAGGGGGCAAAGGAATCCTACGAGCAGTACTTC. The variable domain in full, completed from reference TRBV7-9 and TRBJ2-7, reads DTGVSQNPRHKITKRGQNVTFRCDPISEHNRLYWYRQTLGQGPEFLTYFQNEAQLEKSRLLSDRFSAERPKGSFSTLEIQRTEQGDSAMYLCASSPRRQGAKESYEQYFGPGTRLTVT.

The CDR3 sequence is CASSSRGFFGTEAFF. CDR3 coding DNA: TGTGCCAGCAGCTCAAGGGGGTTTTTTGGAACTGAAGCTTTCTTT. The rearrangement joins TRBV5-8 to TRBJ1-1; a possible D gene is TRBD1 (6 bases). CDR1 and CDR2 (germline): SGHTS, YDEGEE. The V and J ends lost 3 bases and 5 bases respectively, with 17 bases between them. The CDR3 has 15 amino acids.

The rearrangement joins TRBV24-1 to TRBJ1-6, with D uncertain. Germline V CDR1 and CDR2: KGHDR, SFDVKD. V lost 5 bases and J lost 13, with 11 bases in between. The CDR3 spans 12 residues. The CDR3 loop is CATSAPHGPLHF. The CDR3 nucleotides read TGTGCCACCAGTGCCCCTCACGGTCCCCTCCACTTT.

This rearrangement joins TRBV9 to TRBJ1-3; weak D call: TRBD1 (6 bases). CDR3 length equals 16 residues. From germline, CDR1 is SGDLS and CDR2 YYNGEE. V shed 3 bases and J shed 0 bases, with 13 bases lying between them. CDR3 nucleotide sequence: TGTGCCAGCAGCGCGGGACATTCCGACTCTGGAAACACCATATATTTT. It translates to CASSAGHSDSGNTIYF.